One and the same sample provided the 8 T cell receptor beta chains below, sequenced in a study of blood T cell repertoires in COVID-19. The data were produced by immunoSEQ multiplex PCR, yet TCRdb's version contains in-frame clones alone and is incomplete. The sample has about 240,000 clones, about 90% seen once. The source material was peripheral blood. The receptors were gathered from a man in his sixties with acute or convalescent COVID-19.

The chain carries TRBV2 and TRBJ2-3, with a tentative D call TRBD2 (5 bases). The germline gives CDR1 SNHLY, CDR2 FYNNEI. The CDR3 runs 15 residues. V was shortened by 8 bases and J by 0 bases, with 15 bases between the two germline ends. In DNA form, the CDR3 reads TGTGCCAGCTCTCAGCGAGGGCAAAGCACAGATACGCAGTATTTT. Translating gives CASSQRGQSTDTQYF.

The chain links TRBV6-5 to TRBJ2-5; 11 bases agree with TRBD1. The trim removed 4 bases at V and 5 bases at J, leaving 9 bases unmatched. This CDR3 is 16 amino acids long. CDR1 is MNHEY, CDR2 SVGAGI, per germline. CDR3 DNA sequence: TGTGCCAGCAGTTTTGGAGGGACAGGGGGAAAGGAGACCCAGTACTTC. Protein sequence: CASSFGGTGGKETQYF.

The CDR3 DNA is TGTGCCAGCAGCTTACTGGGACATATCACCGGGGAGCTGTTTTTT. Protein product: CASSLLGHITGELFF. The chain employs TRBV7-3 and TRBJ2-2; perhaps TRBD1 as D (6 bases). Trimming pared 2 bases from V and 4 bases from J, leaving 11 bases between. The germline V gene encodes CDR1 SGHTA and CDR2 FQGTGA. This CDR3 region has 15 residues.

This rearrangement joins TRBV6-5 to TRBJ2-7; a weak D match, TRBD1 (6 bases). CDR3 length: 13 amino acids. Germline V gene data show CDR1 as MNHEY and CDR2 as SVGAGI. Trimming removed 4 bases at V and 3 bases at J, with 10 bases between. Here the CDR3 reads CASSSGTNYEQYF. The CDR3 DNA is TGTGCCAGCAGTTCCGGGACAAACTACGAGCAGTACTTC.

The rearrangement joins TRBV28 to TRBJ2-1; possibly TRBD2 for D (6 bases). This CDR3 region has 15 residues. V lost 1 base, J lost 6 bases, and 13 bases lay in between. The germline gives CDR1 MDHEN, CDR2 SYDVKM. CDR3 sequence: CASSLSGERGNEQFF. The DNA of the CDR3 is TGTGCCAGCAGTTTATCGGGGGAGAGGGGCAATGAGCAGTTCTTC.

This clone was recorded only once. The chain combines TRBV15 with TRBJ2-7, with TRBD2 matching over 9 bases. Germline CDR1 is LNHNV and CDR2 is YYDKDF (reference sequence). V lost 5 bases to trimming and J lost 2 bases; unmatched junction nucleotides: 7. The CDR3 covers 15 residues. CDR3 DNA: TGTGCCACCAGCTTACTAGCGGGTCAGACCTACGAGCAGTACTTC. It encodes CATSLLAGQTYEQYF.

The chain employs TRBV5-1 and TRBJ1-6, with unresolved D. The CDR3 length is 16 residues. Trimming cost V 3 bases and J 5 bases, with 15 bases left between them. Looked up from germline, CDR1 is SGHRS and CDR2 is YFSETQ. Here the CDR3 reads CASSSAIGVNNSPLHF. DNA for the CDR3: TGCGCCAGCAGCTCTGCCATAGGAGTGAATAATTCACCCCTCCACTTT.

The chain uses TRBV5-1 and TRBJ2-3; D remains ambiguous. V lost 5 bases, J lost 5 bases, and 18 bases lay in between. Germline CDR1 SGHRS, CDR2 YFSETQ. The CDR3 has 15 amino acids. The CDR3 DNA sequence: TGCGCCAGCAGTTCCGCCGGAGACCTGAGAGATACGCAGTATTTT. Translated, it gives CASSSAGDLRDTQYF.